Listed below are T cell receptor beta chains from one sample, sequenced in a study of T-cell reconstitution after alpha-beta-depleted transplantation in children. MiXCR, applied by TCRdb to the PCR reads, yields one record per CDR3 protein. The repertoire holds about 640,000 distinct CDR3 sequences, 13% seen once, with about 2.2% in the top ten. Source: PBMCs, mostly from graft donor cells, taken 360 days after TCRalphabeta/CD19-depleted stem cell transplant. Source of these receptors: a male patient younger than 18 who had a stem cell transplant for acute myeloid leukemia, so the T cells may come from the graft donor. Each CDR3 is given without its conserved first and last residue.

V gene	J gene	CDR3 protein
TRBV28	TRBJ2-7	ASSRIWGYEQY
TRBV6-5	TRBJ2-7	ASSYPKPGGAYEQY
TRBV14	TRBJ2-5	ASSQVTETQY
TRBV20-1	TRBJ2-3	SASQGPDTQY
TRBV12-3/TRBV12-4	TRBJ1-5	ASSTRQGIYQPQH
TRBV3-1	TRBJ2-2	ASSLRLTGGSYAGELF
TRBV7-9	TRBJ2-3	ASSHLGLADRDTQY
TRBV4-3	TRBJ1-2	ASSQGLRGSNYGYT
TRBV5-4	TRBJ1-5	ASTGTVHNQPQH
TRBV5-1	TRBJ2-7	ASSTPGLADSYEQY
TRBV5-1	TRBJ2-7	ASSLGAGDYSYEQY
TRBV18	TRBJ2-7	ASSPRLAGVNEQY
TRBV28	TRBJ2-5	ASSQNRDQQTQY
TRBV20-1	TRBJ1-2	SATLLSGGSNYGYT
TRBV5-6	TRBJ2-1	ASSLGQINEQF
TRBV20-1	TRBJ2-1	SAKRGGLLGNNEQF
TRBV20-1	TRBJ2-7	SARERASGRIRQREQY
TRBV27	TRBJ2-1	ASSTPFSGKTYNEQF
TRBV5-1	TRBJ2-3	ASSLASGRGTDTQY
TRBV12-5	TRBJ2-1	ASGPEAGPYNEQF